Listed below are T cell receptor beta chains from one sample, sequenced in a study of PD-L1 blockade in urothelial cancer. Produced via immunoSEQ multiplex PCR; TCRdb's table is partial and in-frame only. The table has some 110,000 clones, around 93% seen once; the top ten hold approximately 3.8%. Sequences were derived from PBMCs, sampled around atezolizumab (anti-PD-L1) treatment. These receptors originate from a man aged 55 to 70 with urothelial cancer. CDR3s include the opening cysteine and the closing phenylalanine or tryptophan. Fields, in order: CDR3 length, J gene, D gene, V gene, clone size, CDR3 protein. D genes are given only for firm matches. Where a row states a size, it is once, few, many or the class of an expanded clone; other rows omit it.

>12|TRBJ2-7|.|TRBV4-2|.
CASSPLSYEQYF
>15|TRBJ1-3|.|TRBV4-3|few
CASSRDPQGGNTIYF
>14|TRBJ2-5|TRBD1|TRBV7-9|.
CASSYEGAQETQYF
>14|TRBJ2-4|.|TRBV4-1|.
CASGGGTAKNIQYF
>16|TRBJ2-1|TRBD2|TRBV7-2|.
CASSGGERENYNEQFF
>13|TRBJ2-5|TRBD2|TRBV7-2|.
CASSPGLGETQYF
>14|TRBJ1-2|TRBD1|TRBV5-1|.
CASSPGQETYGYTF
>16|TRBJ1-1|TRBD1|TRBV4-3|once
CASSQDRGPQNTEAFF
>15|TRBJ2-3|TRBD2|TRBV5-1|.
CASSFSSGFTDTQYF
>12|TRBJ2-7|.|TRBV21-1|.
CASSKWGATQYF
>17|TRBJ2-7|TRBD2|TRBV15|.
CATSRDSGRALGYEQYF
>12|TRBJ1-1|TRBD1|TRBV19|.
CASRRQGTEAFF
>16|TRBJ2-6|.|TRBV2|once
CASSETGSSGANVLTF
>16|TRBJ2-7|TRBD2|TRBV7-9|.
CASSRTSGSGSYEQYF
>16|TRBJ1-5|.|TRBV4-3|.
CASSQDFQVGNQPQHF
>15|TRBJ2-7|.|TRBV5-6|.
CASSLTKQGRYEQYF
>14|TRBJ2-2|.|TRBV10-1|.
CASRETGDTGELFF
>17|TRBJ2-3|TRBD2|TRBV6-1|.
CASSEAPSGRIADTQYF
>16|TRBJ2-5|TRBD2|TRBV29-1|.
CSVEEVIAGGRGAQYF
>13|TRBJ2-3|.|TRBV6-6|.
CASNYRVSDTQYF
>14|TRBJ2-1|TRBD2|TRBV29-1|once
CSVDAGGPSNEQFF
>12|TRBJ2-7|.|TRBV7-2|few
CASSRFSYEQYF
>15|TRBJ1-4|.|TRBV4-2|.
CASSSAGVANEKLFF
>12|TRBJ2-1|.|TRBV7-6|.
CASSPGYGEQFF
>17|TRBJ1-3|.|TRBV7-9|.
CASSLSISSGSGNTIYF
>20|TRBJ2-3|TRBD2|TRBV4-2|.
CASSKRPSGTSGVSTDTQYF
>12|TRBJ2-7|TRBD1|TRBV2|.
CAGVGQGSEQYF
>18|TRBJ2-3|TRBD2|TRBV7-2|.
CASSLGIGLAGGADTQYF
>15|TRBJ2-1|TRBD2|TRBV19|.
CASSPLAGNNNEQFF
>15|TRBJ1-6|.|TRBV6-1|.
CASSEVDRIGSPLHF
>15|TRBJ2-1|.|TRBV19|.
CASSLGRPTYNEQFF
>13|TRBJ1-2|.|TRBV30|.
CAWSVSGTYGYTF
>12|TRBJ1-2|.|TRBV6-1|.
CAGRGGGYGYTF
>15|TRBJ2-7|TRBD1|TRBV2|.
CASSEGQSPTYEQYF